A selection of T cell receptor beta chains follows, all from one sample in a study of blood T cell repertoires in COVID-19. The method was immunoSEQ multiplex PCR; TCRdb's version includes in-frame clones alone and lacks a portion of them. The sample contains nearly 350,000 clones, 85% to 90% of which appear only once. Sequenced sample: peripheral blood. These TCRs come from a woman between 45 and 65 years old with COVID-19, enrolled during active disease. The CDR3 runs from the conserved cysteine through the conserved F or W. The D gene is left open where the match is weak. Clone size is given for some rows only: seen once, a few or many times, or a class if the clone is expanded.

j_call | cdr3_length | clone_size | d_call | v_call | cdr3_nt | cdr3_aa
TRBJ2-7 | 14 | NA | NA | TRBV6-2/TRBV6-3 | TGTGCCAGCAGTCGGGGGACGGTGGACTACGAGCAGTACTTC | CASSRGTVDYEQYF
TRBJ1-2 | 18 | NA | NA | TRBV15 | TGTGCCACCAGCAGAGCCCCAAACGGTAACACCCGGAGTGAAGGCTACACCTTC | CATSRAPNGNTRSEGYTF
TRBJ1-1 | 14 | NA | NA | TRBV27 | TGTGCCAGCAGCCCCACCCTCGGACAGACTGAAGCTTTCTTT | CASSPTLGQTEAFF
TRBJ2-1 | 13 | NA | NA | TRBV29-1 | TGCAGCTCCCGAGGGGACTCACCCCATGAGCAGTTCTTC | CSSRGDSPHEQFF
TRBJ2-3 | 16 | NA | TRBD2 | TRBV6-6 | TGTGCCAGCAAACCACTAGCGGGAGGGCCCGCAGATACGCAGTATTTT | CASKPLAGGPADTQYF
TRBJ2-2 | 15 | NA | TRBD1 | TRBV30 | TGTGCCTGGAGAGGACAGGGGGTTGCCACCGGGGAGCTGTTTTTT | CAWRGQGVATGELFF
TRBJ1-1 | 16 | NA | TRBD1 | TRBV6-6 | TGTGCCAGCAGACACCGGGACAGGGCCGCGAACACTGAAGCTTTCTTT | CASRHRDRAANTEAFF
TRBJ1-2 | 13 | NA | NA | TRBV29-1 | TGCAGCGTTGTTTCGGGGGGGAGATATGGCTACACCTTC | CSVVSGGRYGYTF
TRBJ1-2 | 12 | NA | NA | TRBV18 | TGTGCCAGCTCACCAGTCGACAGAAGTTACACCTTC | CASSPVDRSYTF
TRBJ2-2 | 18 | NA | NA | TRBV5-4 | TGTGCCAGCAGCTTGAGGGCGGGAACCCCCCGTGGCACCGGGGAGCTGTTTTTT | CASSLRAGTPRGTGELFF
TRBJ1-2 | 13 | NA | TRBD1 | TRBV5-1 | TGCGCCAGCAGCTTGAACCAGGGGGATGGCTACACCTTC | CASSLNQGDGYTF
TRBJ1-2 | 14 | once | NA | TRBV9 | TGTGCCAGCAGCGTAGTAACAGGATCCTATGGCTACACCTTC | CASSVVTGSYGYTF
TRBJ2-1 | 19 | NA | NA | TRBV5-1 | TGCGCCAGCAGCTTGGGTTTCAGCACCGACTACCCCCTATACAATGAGCAGTTCTTC | CASSLGFSTDYPLYNEQFF
TRBJ2-1 | 15 | NA | TRBD2 | TRBV19 | TGTGCCAGTATCCCCGGGGGGAGGGCCGTAAATGAGCAGTTCTTC | CASIPGGRAVNEQFF
TRBJ2-1 | 13 | NA | NA | TRBV7-8 | TGTGCCAGCAGCAGACTAGTTCCCAATGAGCAGTTCTTC | CASSRLVPNEQFF
TRBJ1-1 | 12 | NA | NA | TRBV12-3/TRBV12-4 | TGTGCCAGCAGGTCTCAGGGATTTGAAGCTTTCTTT | CASRSQGFEAFF
TRBJ1-5 | 15 | NA | TRBD1 | TRBV19 | TGTGCCAGTAGTTCTAGGACAGGGCAGGGACAGCCCCAGCATTTT | CASSSRTGQGQPQHF
TRBJ1-5 | 15 | NA | NA | TRBV7-9 | TGTGCCAGCAGCCACGGTTGGGGGCCGGATCAGCCCCAGCATTTT | CASSHGWGPDQPQHF
TRBJ1-1 | 14 | NA | NA | TRBV6-6 | TGTGCCAGCAGTTACTCGACGGGGAACACTGAAGCTTTCTTT | CASSYSTGNTEAFF
TRBJ2-7 | 15 | NA | TRBD2 | TRBV6-5 | TGTGCCAGCAGGCGCGGGGGGCGGGAGAACTACGAGCAGTACTTC | CASRRGGRENYEQYF
TRBJ2-2 | 13 | NA | NA | TRBV19 | TGTGCCAGTAGTCCTTTGGCGGGCGGGGAGCTGTTTTTT | CASSPLAGGELFF
TRBJ2-4 | 18 | NA | TRBD1 | TRBV18 | TGTGCCAGCTCTTATACTTCCGGGACAGTCATTGCCAAAAACATTCAGTACTTC | CASSYTSGTVIAKNIQYF
TRBJ2-3 | 15 | once | NA | TRBV20-1 | TGCAGTGCTAGTCAGGTCTCGGGGGGCGCGGATACGCAGTATTTT | CSASQVSGGADTQYF
TRBJ2-3 | 14 | NA | TRBD1 | TRBV5-1 | TGCGCCAGCAGCCCCGGACAGGCGTTGGATACGCAGTATTTT | CASSPGQALDTQYF
TRBJ1-1 | 14 | NA | NA | TRBV3-1/TRBV3-2 | TGTGCCAGCAGCCATTGGGGCTCGAACACTGAAGCTTTCTTT | CASSHWGSNTEAFF
TRBJ2-3 | 14 | NA | NA | TRBV7-9 | TGTGCCAGCAGCTTAGCTACTAGCACAGATACGCAGTATTTT | CASSLATSTDTQYF
TRBJ2-1 | 13 | once | NA | TRBV5-1 | TGCGCCAGTTCGTCCAGGGTGGTCAATGAGCAGTTCTTC | CASSSRVVNEQFF
TRBJ2-3 | 17 | NA | NA | TRBV10-2 | TGCGCCAGCAGTGAGCCGACTACGGCGCGTAGCACAGATACGCAGTATTTT | CASSEPTTARSTDTQYF
TRBJ2-7 | 15 | NA | NA | TRBV7-9 | TGTGCCAGCAGCTTATTAGCGGTGAGCTCCTACGAGCAGTACTTC | CASSLLAVSSYEQYF
TRBJ1-2 | 14 | NA | TRBD1 | TRBV5-5 | TGTGCCAGCAGCTTGCTAGGGGGCAACTATGGCTACACCTTC | CASSLLGGNYGYTF
TRBJ2-5 | 15 | NA | NA | TRBV5-1 | TGCGCCAGCAGCTTTGCCGGACAGCACTTGGAGACCCAGTACTTC | CASSFAGQHLETQYF
TRBJ2-5 | 11 | NA | TRBD2 | TRBV7-7 | TGTGCTAGCAGCTCGGGACTAGGGCAGTACTTC | CASSSGLGQYF
TRBJ1-2 | 17 | NA | TRBD1 | TRBV19 | TGTGCCAGTTATGGCCAAAGCGGGACAGGGGCCCACTATGGCTACACCTTC | CASYGQSGTGAHYGYTF
TRBJ2-4 | 16 | NA | NA | TRBV2 | TGTGCCAGCAGTGAAAGCGTCGGGAGAACCAAAAACATTCAGTACTTC | CASSESVGRTKNIQYF
TRBJ2-2 | 16 | NA | NA | TRBV7-2 | TGTGCCAGCAGCCGGGAGCCACAGGGGCAAGGCGGGGAGCTGTTTTTT | CASSREPQGQGGELFF
TRBJ1-6 | 16 | NA | NA | TRBV5-4 | TGTGCCAGCAGCTTCCAGGGAAGAAATAGAAATTCACCCCTCCACTTT | CASSFQGRNRNSPLHF
TRBJ2-7 | 13 | NA | NA | TRBV12-3/TRBV12-4 | TGTGCCAGCAGCGCACAGGTTGCCTACGAGCAGTACTTC | CASSAQVAYEQYF
TRBJ2-3 | 15 | NA | NA | TRBV5-1 | TGCGCCAGCAGCTTTCAGGGGATTAGCACAGATACGCAGTATTTT | CASSFQGISTDTQYF
TRBJ2-5 | 13 | NA | TRBD2 | TRBV19 | TGTGCCAGTAGTCGCGGGGGGGGAGAGACCCAGTACTTC | CASSRGGGETQYF
TRBJ2-3 | 16 | NA | NA | TRBV5-1 | TGCGCCAGCAGCTTTCGGTGGCAGGGCGGCACAGATACGCAGTATTTT | CASSFRWQGGTDTQYF
TRBJ2-3 | 15 | once | NA | TRBV13 | TGTGCCAGCAGCCTCTCCGAGGGAGTTCCCGATACGCAGTATTTT | CASSLSEGVPDTQYF
TRBJ1-1 | 14 | NA | NA | TRBV6-5 | TGTGCCAGTAAAGCGTCACACAATCCCACTGAAGCTTTCTTT | CASKASHNPTEAFF
TRBJ2-5 | 15 | NA | TRBD1 | TRBV19 | TGTGCCAGTAGCCACGGGACAGTAGACCAAGAGACCCAGTACTTC | CASSHGTVDQETQYF
TRBJ2-1 | 19 | NA | TRBD2 | TRBV12-5 | TGTGCTAGTGGTTTGGTAGGGACTAGCGGGGGAAGCTCCTACAATGAGCAGTTCTTC | CASGLVGTSGGSSYNEQFF
TRBJ2-7 | 14 | NA | TRBD2 | TRBV7-2 | TGTGCCAGCAGTGGGGCTAGCGGGAGGCGGGAGCAGTACTTC | CASSGASGRREQYF
TRBJ1-6 | 15 | NA | NA | TRBV9 | TGTGCCAGCAGCCCGGGGGGTAGAGTTCGTTCACCCCTCCACTTT | CASSPGGRVRSPLHF
TRBJ1-1 | 13 | NA | TRBD1 | TRBV24-1 | TGTGCCACCAGTGAAACAGGGGGCGGTGAAGCTTTCTTT | CATSETGGGEAFF